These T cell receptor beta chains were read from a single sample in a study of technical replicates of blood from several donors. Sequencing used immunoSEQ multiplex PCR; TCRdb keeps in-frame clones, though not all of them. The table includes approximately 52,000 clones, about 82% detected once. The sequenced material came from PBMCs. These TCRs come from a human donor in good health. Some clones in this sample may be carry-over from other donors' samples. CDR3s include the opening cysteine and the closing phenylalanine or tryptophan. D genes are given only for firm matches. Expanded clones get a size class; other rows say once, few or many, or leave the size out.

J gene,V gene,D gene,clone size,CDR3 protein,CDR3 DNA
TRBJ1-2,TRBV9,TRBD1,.,CASSVGKDRNYGYTF,TGTGCCAGCAGCGTAGGGAAGGACAGGAACTATGGCTACACCTTC
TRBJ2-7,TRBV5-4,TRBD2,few,CASSSSGGNSYEQYF,TGTGCCAGCAGCTCTAGCGGGGGGAACTCCTACGAGCAGTACTTC
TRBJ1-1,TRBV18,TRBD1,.,CASSPWDRDMNTEAFF,TGTGCCAGCTCACCTTGGGACAGGGATATGAACACTGAAGCTTTCTTT
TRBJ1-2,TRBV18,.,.,CASSPDKSNGYTF,TGTGCCAGCTCACCGGACAAATCGAATGGCTACACCTTC
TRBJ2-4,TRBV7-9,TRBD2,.,CASSPPGGVAKNIQYF,TGTGCCAGCAGCCCACCTGGGGGGGTAGCCAAAAACATTCAGTACTTC
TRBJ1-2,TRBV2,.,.,CASRNYGGRGGGAYTF,TGTGCCAGCAGGAACTATGGGGGGCGAGGGGGAGGGGCCTACACCTTC
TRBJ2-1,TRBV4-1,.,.,CASSQTLIGGGPNEQFF,TGCGCCAGCAGCCAGACGCTTATAGGGGGAGGGCCAAATGAGCAGTTCTTC
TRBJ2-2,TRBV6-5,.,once,CASSSSTGELFF,TGTGCCAGCAGTTCTTCCACCGGGGAGCTGTTTTTT
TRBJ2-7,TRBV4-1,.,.,CASRKTPFGGNAYEQYF,TGCGCCAGCAGGAAGACCCCATTCGGAGGGAATGCCTACGAGCAGTACTTC
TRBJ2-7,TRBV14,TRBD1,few,CASSHPGQGASSYEQYF,TGTGCCAGCAGCCACCCGGGGCAGGGGGCTAGCTCCTACGAGCAGTACTTC
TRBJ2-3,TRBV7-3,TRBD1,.,CASSSGDSKTDTQYF,TGTGCCAGCAGCTCCGGGGACAGCAAGACAGATACGCAGTATTTT
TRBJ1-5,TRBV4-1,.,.,CASSQMAGQPQHF,TGCGCCAGCAGCCAAATGGCGGGGCAGCCCCAGCATTTT
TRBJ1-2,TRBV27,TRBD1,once,CASSSQQGAGGYTF,TGTGCCAGCAGTTCTCAACAGGGGGCTGGAGGCTACACCTTC
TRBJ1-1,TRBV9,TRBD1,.,CASSVEGARMNTEAFF,TGTGCCAGCAGCGTAGAGGGGGCGAGGATGAACACTGAAGCTTTCTTT
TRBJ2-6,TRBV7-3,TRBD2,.,CASSLWLPAGGLGANVLTF,TGTGCCAGCAGCTTATGGCTCCCAGCGGGAGGGCTCGGGGCCAACGTCCTGACTTTC
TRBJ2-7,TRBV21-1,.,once,CASSKFVEQYF,TGTGCCAGCAGCAAATTCGTCGAGCAGTACTTC
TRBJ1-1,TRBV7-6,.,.,CASSSLFRSAEAFF,TGTGCCAGCAGTTCTCTATTCCGGTCGGCTGAAGCTTTCTTT
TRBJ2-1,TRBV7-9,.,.,CAGTGSSYNEQFF,TGTGCCGGAACAGGGAGCTCCTACAATGAGCAGTTCTTC
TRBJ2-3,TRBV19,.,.,CASSTPGQLSDTQYF,TGTGCCAGTAGTACCCCAGGACAGTTGTCAGATACGCAGTATTTT
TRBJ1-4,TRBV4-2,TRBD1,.,CASSQQGGTNEKLFF,TGTGCCAGCAGCCAACAGGGGGGAACTAATGAAAAACTGTTTTTT
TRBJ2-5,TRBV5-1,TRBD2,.,CASSAKLAGLSGETQYF,TGCGCCAGCAGCGCCAAACTAGCGGGTTTATCTGGGGAGACCCAGTACTTC
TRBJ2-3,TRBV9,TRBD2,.,CASSVVAGGTDTQYF,TGTGCCAGCAGCGTAGTTGCGGGAGGGACAGATACGCAGTATTTT
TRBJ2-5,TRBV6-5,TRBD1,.,CASSPQGRGTQYF,TGTGCCAGCAGCCCACAGGGGCGCGGGACCCAGTACTTC
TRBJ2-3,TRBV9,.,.,CASSVGELGTDTQYF,TGTGCCAGCAGCGTTGGGGAACTAGGCACAGATACGCAGTATTTT
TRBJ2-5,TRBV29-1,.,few,CSAPSPDKETQYF,TGCAGCGCCCCGAGCCCAGACAAAGAGACCCAGTACTTC
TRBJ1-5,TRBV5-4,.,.,CASSSYEGPQHF,TGTGCCAGCAGCTCCTACGAGGGGCCCCAGCATTTT